The T cell receptor (beta chain) under discussion was sequenced for a study of Ad26.COV2.S vaccination and SARS-CoV-2 variants. In the study overall: The study gave Ad26.COV2.S intramuscularly, once or twice 56 days apart.

The CDR3 has 12 amino acids. Per germline, CDR1 SQVTM and CDR2 ANQGSEA. With 4 bases removed from V and 6 bases from J, the gap between germline ends came to 9 bases. Treatment here: about 20 received Ad26.COV2.S at low or high dose, single or two shots; about 5 received placebo; per-sample allocation not given. The investigators took samples on day 63 after the first vaccine or placebo injection. Only in-frame clones appear in the TCRdb table, and some are missing; sequencing was by immunoSEQ multiplex PCR. Of about 410,000 clones detected, 92% appear once; the ten largest clones hold more than 1.5%.

This sequence originates from a person between 18 and 59 years old who received the Ad26.COV2.S COVID-19 vaccine or a placebo. The chain has TRBV29-1 and TRBJ2-2; D call uncertain. The sample here was peripheral blood, taken in a trial of Ad26.COV2.S vaccine versus placebo. The CDR3 protein is CSVAKVSGELFF. The DNA for the CDR3 is TGCAGCGTTGCTAAGGTTTCCGGGGAGCTGTTTTTT.